The 21 T cell receptor beta chains listed next were all sequenced from one sample in a study of T cell responses to AZD1222 COVID-19 vaccine. Assay used: immunoSEQ multiplex PCR; TCRdb lists only in-frame clones, some missing. The sample includes some 200,000 clones, approximately 90% of them seen just once. The sequencing used peripheral blood, collected 28 days after the second AZD1222 dose. The receptor source for this set is an adult who received the AZD1222 COVID-19 vaccine.

Only a few counts were recorded for this clone. The chain employs TRBV6-2 or TRBV6-3 and TRBJ2-1, with D unclear. The CDR3 covers 11 residues. CDR1 is MNHEY, CDR2 SVGEGT, per germline. The V gene lost 6 bases and the J gene lost 5 bases, with 5 bases spanning the gap. CDR3 region: CASSLDNEQFF. The CDR3 region has the DNA TGTGCCAGCAGCCTTGACAATGAGCAGTTCTTC.

This chain connects TRBV7-9 to TRBJ2-1, with TRBD2 identical over 10 bases. The V segment lost 5 bases and the J segment 0 bases; nucleotides outside the gene matches: 4. This CDR3 spans 16 amino acids. Germline V gives CDR1 SEHNR, CDR2 FQNEAQ (reference sequence). The CDR3 reads CASSRSSGSSYNEQFF. The CDR3 DNA reads TGTGCCAGCAGCCGCTCTAGCGGGAGCTCCTACAATGAGCAGTTCTTC.

The genes are TRBV28 and TRBJ1-1; tentative D call: TRBD1 (6 bases). V shed 2 bases and J shed 3 bases, with 10 bases lying between them. Looked up from germline, CDR1 is MDHEN and CDR2 is SYDVKM. CDR3 length: 14 residues. CDR3 residues: CASSLEGGDTEAFF. The CDR3 coding sequence is TGTGCCAGCAGTTTAGAGGGGGGCGACACTGAAGCTTTCTTT.

The CDR3 DNA follows: TGTGCCAGCAGTCCAGGTCAGGACTATGGCTACACCTTC. Translating gives CASSPGQDYGYTF. V is TRBV6-4 and J is TRBJ1-2; D is ambiguous. Germline V gene lookup returns CDR1 MRHNA and CDR2 SNTAGT. This CDR3 comprises 13 residues. V was clipped by 5 bases and J by 3 bases, with 10 bases between them.

J is TRBJ2-2 and V is TRBV7-2; D gene unclear. With 5 bases removed from V and 6 bases from J, the gap between germline ends came to 10 bases. CDR1 SGHTA and CDR2 FQGNSA come from the germline V gene. This CDR3 spans 13 amino acids. For the CDR3, the DNA is TGTGCCAGCAGCCCAAGGGTCGCCGGGGAGCTGTTTTTT. It specifies CASSPRVAGELFF.

V gene TRBV7-9 combines with J gene TRBJ1-1, with a tentative D call TRBD1 (5 bases). V shed 4 bases and J shed 6 bases, with 9 bases lying between them. The CDR3 totals 12 residues. Germline V gene data show CDR1 as SEHNR and CDR2 as FQNEAQ (reference sequence). Here the CDR3 reads CASSWGGAEAFF. The CDR3 DNA reads TGTGCCAGCAGCTGGGGGGGAGCTGAAGCTTTCTTT.

The chain links TRBV7-2 to TRBJ1-4; D remains unclear. This CDR3 spans 14 amino acids. Trimming took off 1 base at V and 8 bases at J, with 11 bases between the two ends. CDR1 and CDR2 from the germline V gene are SGHTA and FQGNSA. CDR3 nucleotide sequence: TGTGCCAGCAGCTTAGTCACCTCCGGGGAAAAACTGTTTTTT. Translating gives CASSLVTSGEKLFF.

Here the CDR3 reads CASSLDWGGEQYF. The CDR3, as DNA: TGTGCCAGCAGCTTAGATTGGGGCGGGGAGCAGTACTTC. The chain uses TRBV11-2 and TRBJ2-7, with D possibly being TRBD1 or TRBD2 (5 bases each). V lost 0 bases to trimming and J lost 7 bases, with 10 bases between them. The CDR3 is 13 amino acids. Germline lookup yields CDR1 SGHAT and CDR2 FQNNGV.

The V and J genes are TRBV10-3 and TRBJ2-5; D is perhaps TRBD2 (6 bases). CDR3 length: 14 residues. Per germline, CDR1 ENHRY and CDR2 SYGVKD. Trimming stripped 10 bases from V and 3 bases from J, with 18 bases between. CDR3 residues: CATCRDSKKETQYF. CDR3 nucleotides: TGTGCCACATGCCGGGACTCAAAAAAAGAGACCCAGTACTTC.

A word on this clone: An end of the junction differs from the germline gene, which may be a read error. The rearrangement links TRBV4-1 to TRBJ2-1; D ambiguous. In germline, CDR1 is MGHRA, CDR2 YSYEKL. The CDR3 consists of 16 residues. CDR3 sequence: CARSRLAESSYNEQFF. CDR3 in DNA: TGCGCCCGCAGCCGCCTCGCGGAGAGCTCCTACAATGAGCAGTTCTTC.

The V call is TRBV4-2, the J call TRBJ2-1; 14 nucleotides align to TRBD2. Germline CDR1 LGHNA, CDR2 YNFKEQ. J was trimmed by 8 bases and V by 4 bases; bases with no gene match: 4. CDR3 length: 15 residues. CDR3: CASSPGTSGSYEQFF. The CDR3 DNA is TGTGCCAGCAGCCCGGGGACTAGCGGGAGTTATGAGCAGTTCTTC.

V gene TRBV7-3 combines with J gene TRBJ1-1; no clear D. V dropped 5 bases and J dropped 1 base, with 8 bases sitting between them. This CDR3 has 13 residues. CDR1 and CDR2 from the germline V gene are SGHTA and FQGTGA. The CDR3 sequence is CASSTQANTEAFF. CDR3 DNA: TGTGCCAGCAGCACTCAGGCGAACACTGAAGCTTTCTTT.

The chain joins TRBV7-2 to TRBJ2-1; D unresolved. There are 15 residues in the CDR3. CDR1 is SGHTA and CDR2 is FQGNSA in the germline V gene. V lost 5 bases, J lost 0 bases, and 11 bases lay in between. The CDR3 sequence is CASSPQVSSYNEQFF. In nucleotides, the CDR3 is TGTGCCAGCAGCCCGCAGGTGAGCTCCTACAATGAGCAGTTCTTC. Full variable domain (remainder filled in from reference TRBV7-2 and TRBJ2-1): GAGVSQSPSNKVTEKGKDVELRCDPISGHTALYWYRQSLGQGLEFLIYFQGNSAPDKSGLPSDRFSAERTGGSVSTLTIQRTQQEDSAVYLCASSPQVSSYNEQFFGPGTRLTVL.

The rearrangement links TRBV10-1 to TRBJ1-5; D is ambiguous. The CDR3 runs 11 residues. V was shortened by 6 bases and J by 5 bases, with 5 bases between the two germline ends. Per germline, CDR1 WNHNN and CDR2 SYGVQD (reference sequence). The CDR3 nucleotides read TGCGCCAGCAGGACACATCAGCCCCAGCATTTT. Protein: CASRTHQPQHF.

J is TRBJ2-1 and V is TRBV5-8; TRBD2 agrees at 9 bases. This CDR3 region has 15 residues. In germline, CDR1 is SGHTS, CDR2 YDEGEE. The ends lost 4 bases at V and 2 bases at J; junction bases unmatched: 4. The CDR3 DNA reads TGTGCCAGCAGCGCTGTAGCGGGAGCCTACAATGAGCAGTTCTTC. Its translation: CASSAVAGAYNEQFF.

This rearrangement joins TRBV6-5 to TRBJ2-3; D may be TRBD1 or TRBD2 (5 bases each). Germline V gene lookup returns CDR1 MNHEY and CDR2 SVGAGI. Trimming took off 2 bases at V and 7 bases at J, with 13 bases between the two ends. This CDR3 comprises 14 residues. CDR3 residues: CASSYGAGRHTQYF. The CDR3 region has the DNA TGTGCCAGCAGTTACGGAGCAGGGAGACATACGCAGTATTTT.

J is TRBJ2-5 and V is TRBV7-6; D unclear. Germline loops: CDR1 SGHVS, CDR2 FNYEAQ. The CDR3 is made up of 11 amino acids. Deletions cut 5 bases from V and 6 bases from J, with 7 bases between. CDR3 protein: CASSLDQTQYF. CDR3 nucleotide sequence: TGTGCCAGCAGCCTAGACCAGACCCAGTACTTC.

The rearrangement joins TRBV14 to TRBJ1-2; D is uncertain. The germline CDR1 and CDR2 sequences are SGHDN and FVKESK. V lost 2 bases and J lost 2, with 9 bases in between. This CDR3 contains 14 residues. CDR3: CASSQQVLNYGYTF. DNA of the CDR3: TGTGCCAGCAGCCAACAGGTCTTAAACTATGGCTACACCTTC.

The genes are TRBV6-5 and TRBJ2-7; maybe TRBD1 (6 bases). The germline V gene encodes CDR1 MNHEY and CDR2 SVGAGI. V was pared by 6 bases and J by 1 base, with 10 bases between. This CDR3 region has 13 residues. The CDR3 protein is CASRATGSYEQYF. For the CDR3, the DNA is TGTGCCAGCAGGGCGACAGGTTCCTACGAGCAGTACTTC.

The chain combines TRBV30 with TRBJ2-6, with 8 bases fitting TRBD2. CDR3 size: 16 residues. Germline V lookup: CDR1 GTSNPN, CDR2 SVGIG (reference sequence). As DNA, the CDR3 is TGTGCTCGTACGGGGGGGCCTCTCTCTGGGGCCAACGTCCTGACTTTC. Protein product: CARTGGPLSGANVLTF.

The count of this clone is one. This rearrangement joins TRBV28 to TRBJ2-3; D gene unclear. Germline lookup yields CDR1 MDHEN and CDR2 SYDVKM. Trimming stripped 6 bases from V and 4 bases from J, with 11 bases between. The CDR3 runs to 13 residues. The chain's CDR3 is CASRAPQADTQYF. The CDR3 bases are TGTGCCAGCAGGGCGCCCCAGGCAGATACGCAGTATTTT.